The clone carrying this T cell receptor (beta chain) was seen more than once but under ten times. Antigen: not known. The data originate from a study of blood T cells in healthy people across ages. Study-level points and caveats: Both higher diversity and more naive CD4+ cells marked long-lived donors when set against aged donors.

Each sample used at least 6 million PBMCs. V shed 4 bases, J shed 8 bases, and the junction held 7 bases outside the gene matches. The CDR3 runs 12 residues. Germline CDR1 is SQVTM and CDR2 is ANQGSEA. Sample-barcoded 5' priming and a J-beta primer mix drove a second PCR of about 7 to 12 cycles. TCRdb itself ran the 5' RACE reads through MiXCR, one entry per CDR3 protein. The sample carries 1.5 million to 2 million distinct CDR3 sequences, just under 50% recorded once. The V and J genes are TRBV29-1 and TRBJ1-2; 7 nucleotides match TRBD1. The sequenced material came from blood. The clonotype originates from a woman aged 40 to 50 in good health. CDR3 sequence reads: CSVGGTASGYTF. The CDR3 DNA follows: TGCAGCGTTGGGGGGACAGCGAGCGGCTACACCTTC.